This is a list of T cell receptor beta chains from one sample in a study of T cells after yellow fever vaccination. TCRdb reprocessed the 5' RACE reads with MiXCR, giving one entry per CDR3 protein. The sample includes roughly 310,000 distinct CDR3 sequences, 8.5% to 9% seen only once; the top ten take about a sixth. The source material was PBMCs, sampled on the day of the first yellow fever vaccination. Every receptor here comes from a man younger than 35 who received the YFV17D yellow fever vaccine. The CDR3 runs from the conserved cysteine through the conserved F or W.

TRBV4-3	TRBJ2-3	CASSLVLGDTQYF
TRBV5-1	TRBJ2-3	CASSLGRDRDTDTQYF
TRBV19	TRBJ2-2	CASSTGGYTGELFF
TRBV10-3	TRBJ2-5	CAISESSDGSQYF
TRBV28	TRBJ2-5	CASNPDRETQYF
TRBV19	TRBJ2-1	CASSIGGLLYNEQFF
TRBV7-8	TRBJ2-5	CASSFGPPAEFYQETQYF
TRBV7-9	TRBJ2-3	CASSFRRTDTQYF
TRBV20-1	TRBJ2-5	CSARGTSGGPGETQYF
TRBV5-1	TRBJ1-5	CASSEGTAPNQPQHF
TRBV5-4	TRBJ2-3	CASSPVDGNTQYF
TRBV29-1	TRBJ2-3	CSVEDSAGQVPTDTQYF
TRBV12-3/TRBV12-4	TRBJ1-2	CASILTGAYGYTF
TRBV20-1	TRBJ2-1	CSASRTEVGEQFF
TRBV5-1	TRBJ2-7	CASSLGPGYEQYF
TRBV11-2	TRBJ1-3	CASSFKGGLIGNTIYF
TRBV5-1	TRBJ1-6	CASSLVEGSPLHF
TRBV7-6	TRBJ2-3	CASSLLGTTTDTQYF
TRBV10-3	TRBJ2-1	CAISDVGTFYLNEQFF
TRBV6-4	TRBJ1-1	CASGGVFPAFF
TRBV5-1	TRBJ2-7	CASSHTSGAYEQYF
TRBV6-5	TRBJ1-1	CASSYRPGGGTEAFF
TRBV7-3	TRBJ1-5	CASSPRDIRQPQHF
TRBV5-1	TRBJ2-5	CASSLYSGKETQYF
TRBV7-2	TRBJ1-5	CASSLTAAGTPFEPQHF
TRBV5-1	TRBJ2-7	CASSRDRVLYEQYF
TRBV5-1	TRBJ2-2	CASSLAVGVRELFF
TRBV4-3	TRBJ1-5	CASSQDGLLNQPQHF
TRBV6-2/TRBV6-3	TRBJ2-1	CASSYLRSGVYGEQFF
TRBV20-1	TRBJ2-5	CSARVGDGRETQYF
TRBV6-2/TRBV6-3	TRBJ2-5	CATRRETQYF
TRBV18	TRBJ1-5	CASSPQSLGQPQHF
TRBV7-2	TRBJ1-1	CASSLDYTEAFF
TRBV6-1	TRBJ2-2	CASSPRRGQVGTGELFF
TRBV20-1	TRBJ2-5	CSARDYRGGHGTQYF
TRBV6-5	TRBJ1-1	CASSYEGTTEAFF
TRBV7-6	TRBJ2-2	CASISNILVSRELFF
TRBV4-1	TRBJ1-2	CASSEDETAYYGYTF
TRBV20-1	TRBJ1-4	CSARDKDRGGEKLFF
TRBV15	TRBJ2-7	CATSRLIGTGAYEQYF
TRBV28	TRBJ2-3	CASTRTSWADTQYF
TRBV7-9	TRBJ2-7	CASSYTGDRSYEQYF
TRBV20-1	TRBJ2-3	CSRSRGGRADTQYF
TRBV11-2	TRBJ2-1	CASSRGGGEQFF
TRBV6-1	TRBJ1-3	CASSHLTGAGNTIYF
TRBV29-1	TRBJ2-7	CNIQGRYEQYF
TRBV5-6	TRBJ1-5	CASSFRLGDPQHF
TRBV7-2	TRBJ2-5	CASSVSTGFKTQYF
TRBV12-2	TRBJ1-4	CASRLKWMLGDEKLFF
TRBV5-1	TRBJ2-1	CASSRRDSGPGREFF
TRBV4-3	TRBJ2-6	CASSQVEASGANVLTF
TRBV7-2	TRBJ2-3	CASSAGTSRTDTQYF
TRBV12-3/TRBV12-4	TRBJ2-3	CASTLRADTQYF
TRBV4-3	TRBJ1-1	CASSQVLGGNTEAFF
TRBV6-5	TRBJ1-2	CASSYDGNYGYTF
TRBV12-3/TRBV12-4	TRBJ1-5	CASSLGQQPQHF
TRBV5-6	TRBJ2-5	CASSFGTSGGAYETQYF
TRBV20-1	TRBJ2-2	CSARDRTGGFTGELFF
TRBV5-1	TRBJ2-2	CASSFEVNTGELFF